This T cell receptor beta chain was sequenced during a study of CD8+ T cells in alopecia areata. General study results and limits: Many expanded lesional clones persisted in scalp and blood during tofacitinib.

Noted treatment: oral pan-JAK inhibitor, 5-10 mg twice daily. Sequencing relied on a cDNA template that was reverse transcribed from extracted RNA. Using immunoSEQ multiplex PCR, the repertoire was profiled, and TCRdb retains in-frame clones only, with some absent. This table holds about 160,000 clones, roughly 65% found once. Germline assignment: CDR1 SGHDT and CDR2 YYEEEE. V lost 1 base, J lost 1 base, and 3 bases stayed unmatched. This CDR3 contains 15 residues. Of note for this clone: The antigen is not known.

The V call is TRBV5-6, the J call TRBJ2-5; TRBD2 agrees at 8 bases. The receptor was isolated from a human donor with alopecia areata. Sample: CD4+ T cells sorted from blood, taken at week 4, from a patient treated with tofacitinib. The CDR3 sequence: CASSLRTSFQETQYF. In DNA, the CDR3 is TGTGCCAGCAGCTTGCGGACTAGCTTCCAAGAGACCCAGTACTTC.